The 10 T cell receptor beta chains reported below all come from one sample, sequenced in a study of graft-versus-host responses after intestinal transplantation. No cognate antigen is known for these TCRs. Libraries were prepared by immunoSEQ multiplex PCR; TCRdb keeps only in-frame clonotypes and omits some of them. The table records tens of thousands of clones, nearly 90% of them present only once. The sequenced sample was unstimulated CD8+ T cells sorted from spleen or lymph node cells, obtained before transplant. These receptors all come from a human donor who was the organ donor for an intestinal transplant.

This chain connects TRBV4-1 to TRBJ2-2; perhaps TRBD2 as D (7 bases). Trimming took 4 bases from V and 4 from J, leaving 16 bases between them. The CDR3 has 16 residues. The germline V gene has CDR1 MGHRA and CDR2 YSYEKL. The CDR3 here is CASSRGGRSFTGELFF. The CDR3 DNA sequence: TGCGCCAGCAGCCGGGGGGGCAGAAGTTTCACCGGGGAGCTGTTTTTT.

This chain links TRBV7-6 with TRBJ1-1, with 10 bases that match TRBD1. Trimming took 4 bases from V and 6 from J; bases not matched to a gene: 5. CDR1 and CDR2 from the germline V gene are SGHVS and FNYEAQ. The CDR3 is 14 amino acids. DNA of the CDR3: TGTGCCAGCAGCTCCGGACAGGGGGTGTCTGAAGCTTTCTTT. Its translation: CASSSGQGVSEAFF. Looking up the rest from reference TRBV7-6 and TRBJ1-1 gives the full variable domain: GAGVSQSPRYKVTKRGQDVALRCDPISGHVSLYWYRQALGQGPEFLTYFNYEAQQDKSGLPNDRFSAERPEGSISTLTIQRTEQRDSAMYRCASSSGQGVSEAFFGQGTRLTVV.

The rearrangement joins TRBV5-6 to TRBJ2-1, with D perhaps TRBD2 (7 bases). The germline V and J ends were trimmed by 6 bases and 8 bases, with 21 bases remaining between them. Germline V gives CDR1 SGHDT, CDR2 YYEEEE. The CDR3 contains 15 residues. CDR3 nucleotide sequence: TGTGCCAGCATCGATTGGGGGGGCAGTATGGATGAGCAGTTCTTC. It specifies CASIDWGGSMDEQFF.

The V gene is TRBV2, the J gene TRBJ2-7, with TRBD1 as a possible D gene (6 bases). V gave up 2 bases and J gave up 9 bases, with 14 bases separating them. Germline V gene sequence: CDR1 SNHLY, CDR2 FYNNEI. The CDR3 is 13 amino acids. CDR3 in amino acids: CASSESGQPGQYV. The CDR3 DNA sequence: TGTGCCAGCAGTGAAAGTGGACAGCCTGGGCAGTACGTC.

The gene calls are TRBV5-1 and TRBJ1-2, with 7 bases aligning to TRBD1. The V gene end was trimmed by 1 base and the J gene end by 4 bases; junction bases not matched to a gene: 4. Germline CDR1 SGHRS, CDR2 YFSETQ. The CDR3 is made up of 14 amino acids. The chain's CDR3 is CASSLSTGAYGYTF. The CDR3 coding sequence is TGCGCCAGCAGCTTGAGTACAGGGGCCTATGGCTACACCTTC. The full variable domain, completed using reference TRBV5-1 and TRBJ1-2, is KAGVTQTPRYLIKTRGQQVTLSCSPISGHRSVSWYQQTPGQGLQFLFEYFSETQRNKGNFPGRFSGRQFSNSRSEMNVSTLELGDSALYLCASSLSTGAYGYTFGSGTRLTVV.

The genes are TRBV7-9 and TRBJ2-5; weak D call: TRBD2 (6 bases). Germline CDR1 and CDR2: SEHNR and FQNEAQ (reference sequence). The V and J ends lost 6 bases and 1 base respectively, with 18 bases between them. The CDR3 consists of 16 residues. This chain's CDR3 is CASRQRSPGGQETQYF. The CDR3 coding sequence is TGTGCCAGCAGACAGAGGTCCCCCGGGGGCCAAGAGACCCAGTACTTC.

The chain joins TRBV27 to TRBJ1-6; possibly TRBD1 for D (6 bases). Germline V lookup: CDR1 MNHEY, CDR2 SMNVEV (reference sequence). V was trimmed by 4 bases and J by 6 bases, leaving 16 bases between them. The CDR3 runs 16 residues. CDR3 sequence reads: CASSSTGQSRNSPLHF. The CDR3 DNA is TGTGCCAGCAGTTCGACAGGCCAGTCTCGTAATTCACCCCTCCACTTT.

This clone has only a few counts. The chain employs TRBV7-6 and TRBJ1-6, with D tentatively TRBD1 (6 bases). Germline assignment: CDR1 SGHVS and CDR2 FNYEAQ. Trimming cost V 5 bases and J 6 bases, with 14 bases left between them. CDR3 length: 15 amino acids. CDR3 DNA: TGTGCCAGCAGCGAGACCGGGGGGCCTAATTCACCCCTCCACTTT. It codes for CASSETGGPNSPLHF.

The chain couples TRBV6-5 to TRBJ1-2, with D uncertain. V lost 2 bases, J lost 2 bases, and 9 bases lay in between. Per germline, CDR1 MNHEY and CDR2 SVGAGI. The CDR3 totals 14 residues. As DNA, the CDR3 is TGTGCCAGCAGTTACCTTGCGGGGAACTATGGCTACACCTTC. Protein: CASSYLAGNYGYTF.

The chain carries TRBV14 and TRBJ2-7; TRBD1 might be the D (5 bases). The V gene lost 1 base and the J gene lost 6 bases, with 10 bases spanning the gap. Germline loops: CDR1 SGHDN, CDR2 FVKESK. The length of the CDR3 is 13 residues. CDR3 sequence: CASSQGPGSEQYV. The DNA for the CDR3 is TGTGCCAGCAGCCAAGGGCCAGGGTCCGAGCAGTACGTC.